The rows below give T cell receptor beta chains drawn from one sample of a study of T cells in Graves' hyperthyroidism and ophthalmopathy. MiXCR was run by TCRdb on the multiplex PCR reads, yielding one entry per CDR3 protein. The sample includes hundreds of thousands of distinct CDR3 sequences, 12% to 15% of them seen just once. What was sequenced was blood. All receptors derive from a woman under 30 with Graves' hyperthyroidism. CDR3s include the opening cysteine and the closing phenylalanine or tryptophan. A D gene is named only where the DNA matches it firmly. Only some rows state a clone size, as once, few, many or a class for expanded clones.

d_call	v_call	clone_size	j_call	cdr3_aa	cdr3_nt
TRBD2	TRBV12-3/TRBV12-4	-	TRBJ2-7	CASSSRDRVLAGATYEQYF	TGTGCCAGCAGTTCCCGGGACAGGGTACTAGCGGGAGCTACCTACGAGCAGTACTTC
TRBD1	TRBV6-1	many	TRBJ2-7	CASNGQGPYEQYF	TGTGCCAGCAACGGACAGGGCCCCTACGAGCAGTACTTC
-	TRBV29-1	many	TRBJ2-3	CSVEDDYTDTQYF	TGCAGCGTTGAGGACGACTACACAGATACGCAGTATTTT
-	TRBV5-1	-	TRBJ1-1	CASSSTRGGNTEAFF	TGCGCCAGCAGCTCGACAAGGGGGGGGAACACTGAGGCTTTCTTT
TRBD1	TRBV7-3	few	TRBJ2-1	CASSRDRGWNNEQFF	TGTGCCAGCAGCCGGGACAGGGGTTGGAACAATGAGCAGTTCTTC
TRBD2	TRBV13	many	TRBJ2-7	CASSLTSGRGGDYEQYF	TGTGCCAGCAGCTTAACTAGCGGGAGAGGTGGTGACTACGAGCAGTACTTC
-	TRBV7-9	many	TRBJ2-1	CASSLENAYNEQFF	TGTGCCAGCAGCTTGGAGAACGCCTACAATGAGCAGTTCTTC
-	TRBV7-6	-	TRBJ1-1	CASSSSGPYTEAFF	TGTGCCAGCAGCTCCTCAGGACCGTACACTGAAGCTTTCTTT
-	TRBV7-3	many	TRBJ2-1	CASSSYNSNEQFF	TGTGCCAGCAGCTCATATAATAGCAATGAGCAGTTCTTC
-	TRBV20-1	-	TRBJ2-5	CSAREGGTHETQYF	TGCAGTGCTAGGGAGGGGGGTACCCATGAGACCCAGTACTTC
-	TRBV7-8	many	TRBJ1-5	CASSPGTLRSDQPQHF	TGTGCCAGCAGCCCGGGGACCCTTCGGTCGGATCAGCCCCAGCATTTT
-	TRBV5-4	many	TRBJ2-3	CASRPDLSTDTQYF	TGTGCCAGCAGACCGGACTTAAGCACAGATACGCAGTATTTT
-	TRBV30	few	TRBJ1-2	CAWRPQGTGGYTF	TGTGCCTGGAGACCCCAGGGAACGGGGGGCTACACCTTC
-	TRBV28	many	TRBJ1-4	CASSAPEATNEKLFF	TGTGCCAGCAGTGCCCCGGAAGCAACTAATGAAAAACTGTTTTTT
-	TRBV4-3	-	TRBJ2-3	CASSQDARTDTQYF	TGCGCCAGCAGCCAAGATGCACGCACAGATACGCAGTATTTT
TRBD2	TRBV11-2	many	TRBJ2-7	CASSARFSGSYEQYF	TGTGCCAGCAGCGCGAGGTTTAGCGGGAGCTACGAGCAGTACTTC
TRBD1	TRBV6-2/TRBV6-3	-	TRBJ1-5	CASSYLGQGENQPQHF	TGTGCCAGCAGTTACTTAGGACAGGGGGAAAATCAGCCCCAGCATTTT
-	TRBV27	many	TRBJ2-7	CASSPGPQFEQYF	TGTGCCAGCAGTCCGGGACCGCAGTTCGAGCAGTACTTC
-	TRBV27	few	TRBJ2-7	CASSLKIGTPAYEQYF	TGTGCCAGCAGTTTAAAAATCGGGACACCGGCCTACGAGCAGTACTTC
-	TRBV4-1	-	TRBJ1-3	CASSQDRVTLAGGNTIYF	TGCGCCAGCAGCCAAGATAGGGTGACTCTTGCTGGTGGAAACACCATATATTTT
-	TRBV12-3/TRBV12-4	many	TRBJ2-5	CASSPRGMIQGQETQYF	TGTGCCAGCAGCCCCCGGGGCATGATACAGGGCCAAGAGACCCAGTACTTC
-	TRBV27	-	TRBJ2-5	CASSLFPVGGPETQYF	TGTGCCAGCAGTTTATTCCCCGTGGGGGGCCCAGAGACCCAGTACTTC
TRBD2	TRBV6-9	once	TRBJ2-2	CASSFEGGRAGELSF	TGTGCCAGCAGTTTCGAGGGCGGGAGGGCCGGGGAGCTGTCTTTT
-	TRBV19	-	TRBJ1-1	CASSIDRRRAKNTEAFF	TGTGCCAGTAGTATAGATCGAAGGAGGGCCAAGAACACTGAAGCTTTCTTT
-	TRBV19	-	TRBJ1-5	CASRRQGSGNQPQHF	TGTGCCAGTAGACGCCAGGGAAGTGGCAATCAGCCCCAGCATTTT
TRBD2	TRBV9	-	TRBJ2-7	CASSVTSGRLFYEQYF	TGTGCCAGCAGCGTAACTAGCGGGAGACTGTTCTACGAGCAGTACTTC
-	TRBV20-1	many	TRBJ1-1	CSANEGGTEAFF	TGCAGTGCAAATGAGGGAGGCACTGAAGCTTTCTTT
-	TRBV20-1	many	TRBJ2-5	CSASESSQETQYF	TGCAGTGCTAGTGAGTCTAGCCAAGAGACCCAGTACTTC
-	TRBV7-9	-	TRBJ2-7	CASSLENSYEQCF	TGTGCCAGCAGCTTAGAGAACTCCTACGAGCAGTGCTTC
TRBD2	TRBV3-1	-	TRBJ2-5	CASTAGGETQYF	TGTGCCAGCACTGCGGGGGGGGAGACCCAGTACTTC
-	TRBV18	few	TRBJ2-3	CASYRTGVGVHTQYF	TGTGCCAGCTACCGAACGGGAGTAGGGGTGCATACGCAGTATTTT
-	TRBV29-1	-	TRBJ1-5	CSVRGGFNQPQHF	TGCAGCGTCCGCGGGGGTTTTAATCAGCCCCAGCATTTT
-	TRBV29-1	many	TRBJ2-2	CSVDVGRGVGTGELFF	TGCAGCGTGGATGTCGGCAGGGGCGTTGGCACCGGGGAGCTGTTTTTT
TRBD1	TRBV15	few	TRBJ2-7	CATSRGELRDRGYEQYF	TGTGCCACCAGCAGAGGGGAGCTCAGGGACAGGGGCTACGAGCAGTACTTC
-	TRBV11-2	-	TRBJ2-1	CASSSIGGSSYNEQFF	TGTGCCAGCAGCTCTATCGGGGGCAGCTCCTACAATGAGCAGTTCTTC
-	TRBV20-1	-	TRBJ2-1	CSAQTSPYSEQFF	TGCAGTGCTCAGACTAGTCCCTACAGTGAGCAGTTCTTC
-	TRBV20-1	-	TRBJ2-7	CSASRSGTLTYEQYF	TGCAGTGCTAGTCGTTCCGGGACACTCACCTACGAGCAGTACTTC
TRBD2	TRBV7-2	many	TRBJ2-7	CASSPRWASGRAEQYF	TGTGCCAGCAGCCCTCGGTGGGCTAGCGGGAGGGCCGAGCAGTACTTC
TRBD1	TRBV14	-	TRBJ2-6	CASSQTGTGLSGANVLTF	TGTGCCAGCAGCCAGACCGGGACAGGCCTATCTGGGGCCAACGTCCTGACTTTC
-	TRBV20-1	-	TRBJ2-1	CSARDWEAGSYNEQFF	TGCAGTGCTAGAGATTGGGAGGCGGGAAGCTACAATGAGCAGTTCTTC
TRBD1	TRBV11-1	many	TRBJ2-7	CASSLSEGQPYEQYF	TGTGCCAGCAGCCTTTCAGAGGGACAGCCCTACGAGCAGTACTTC
TRBD1	TRBV7-9	few	TRBJ2-2	CAILKMGQRIVGELFF	TGTGCCATCCTAAAAATGGGACAGCGAATTGTCGGGGAGCTGTTTTTT
TRBD2	TRBV11-2	many	TRBJ2-1	CASSLDQGLRSYNEQFF	TGTGCCAGCAGCTTAGATCAGGGACTACGCTCCTACAATGAGCAGTTCTTC
-	TRBV27	many	TRBJ1-5	CASSLAGRDQPQHF	TGTGCCAGCAGTTTAGCAGGCAGGGATCAGCCCCAGCATTTT
-	TRBV20-1	many	TRBJ2-7	CSAREHLYEQYF	TGCAGTGCTAGGGAGCACCTCTACGAGCAGTACTTC
-	TRBV30	many	TRBJ2-2	CACPLGLRELFF	TGTGCCTGCCCCCTCGGACTCAGGGAGCTGTTTTTT
-	TRBV7-3	-	TRBJ2-3	CASSSGEWDVTDTQYF	TGTGCCAGCAGCTCAGGTGAATGGGACGTCACAGATACGCAGTATTTT
-	TRBV29-1	-	TRBJ2-7	CSVQEGMTYEQYF	TGCAGCGTTCAGGAGGGGATGACCTACGAGCAGTACTTC
-	TRBV20-1	many	TRBJ1-4	CSARDLGASEKLFF	TGCAGTGCGAGGGACCTGGGGGCGTCTGAAAAACTGTTTTTT
-	TRBV7-3	many	TRBJ2-3	CASSPEVTDTQYF	TGTGCCAGCAGCCCCGAAGTCACAGATACGCAGTATTTT
-	TRBV20-1	many	TRBJ1-2	CSAVNHPGTYGYTF	TGCAGTGCCGTTAACCACCCAGGGACGTATGGCTACACCTTC
TRBD2	TRBV20-1	many	TRBJ2-1	CSALRLARDYEQFF	TGCAGTGCTCTACGACTAGCGAGAGACTATGAGCAGTTCTTC
TRBD1	TRBV27	many	TRBJ2-1	CASSLAQGDPRAEQFF	TGTGCCAGCAGTTTGGCGCAGGGGGACCCCCGGGCAGAGCAGTTCTTC
-	TRBV7-2	many	TRBJ2-1	CASSLEVSEYNEQFF	TGTGCCAGCAGCTTAGAAGTTAGCGAGTACAATGAGCAGTTCTTC
TRBD1	TRBV12-3/TRBV12-4	-	TRBJ1-5	CASSFGGTGGWASNQPQHF	TGTGCCAGCAGTTTCGGCGGGACAGGTGGGTGGGCCAGCAATCAGCCCCAGCATTTT
-	TRBV19	-	TRBJ1-1	CASSIRAGATEAFF	TGTGCCAGTAGTATTCGTGCAGGGGCCACTGAAGCTTTCTTT
TRBD1	TRBV18	many	TRBJ2-7	CASSPPGQGPNEQYF	TGTGCCAGCTCACCACCGGGACAGGGGCCCAACGAGCAGTACTTC
-	TRBV12-3/TRBV12-4	few	TRBJ2-7	CASSLLPATSYEQYF	TGTGCCAGCAGTTTACTACCTGCCACCTCCTACGAGCAGTACTTC
TRBD2	TRBV29-1	few	TRBJ2-1	CSVVRLAGWNEQFF	TGCAGCGTTGTGCGGCTAGCGGGATGGAATGAGCAGTTCTTC
-	TRBV30	many	TRBJ2-1	CARNGGNGDEQFF	TGTGCCAGAAATGGGGGGAATGGGGATGAGCAGTTCTTC